This is a list of T cell receptor beta chains from one sample in a study of prognosis after radiotherapy for stage I lung cancer. TCRdb passed the multiplex PCR reads through MiXCR, listing each CDR3 protein once. The sample has about 26,000 distinct CDR3 sequences, 30% seen once. Sequenced material: PBMCs, taken before or after stereotactic body radiation therapy (not recorded which). The receptor set was obtained from a donor aged 50 or older with non-small cell lung cancer. The CDR3 runs from the conserved cysteine through the conserved F or W. Each record gives: V gene, D gene, clone size, J gene, CDR3 protein, CDR3 DNA. A D gene is named only where the DNA matches it firmly. Clone size appears in some rows only: once, few, many, or a class for an expanded clone.

TRBV6-2/TRBV6-3,.,.,TRBJ1-4,CASSLGEGSVNEKLFF,TGTGCCAGCAGCCTTGGGGAGGGCAGCGTGAATGAAAAACTGTTTTTT
TRBV27,TRBD2,.,TRBJ2-2,CASSSRASGGTGTGELFF,TGTGCCAGCAGTTCGCGGGCTAGCGGGGGGACCGGCACCGGGGAGCTGTTTTTT
TRBV15,.,many,TRBJ1-1,CATSRDQGIMNTEAFF,TGTGCCACCAGCAGAGATCAGGGAATCATGAACACTGAAGCTTTCTTT
TRBV5-1,TRBD2,many,TRBJ2-1,CASSRGGAGGPNEQFF,TGCGCCAGCAGCCGAGGGGGGGCGGGAGGGCCCAATGAGCAGTTCTTC
TRBV27,.,many,TRBJ2-2,CASSLWSTGELFF,TGTGCCAGCAGTTTATGGTCCACCGGGGAGCTGTTTTTT
TRBV19,TRBD2,many,TRBJ2-5,CASSTYSVRGGGRETQYF,TGTGCCAGTAGTACCTACTCCGTTAGGGGCGGGGGAAGAGAGACCCAGTACTTC
TRBV7-8,.,many,TRBJ2-1,CASSLLLGEQFF,TGTGCCAGCAGCCTTTTGCTGGGTGAGCAGTTCTTC
TRBV28,.,.,TRBJ1-1,CASSLLSSTEAFF,TGTGCCAGCAGTTTACTATCTAGCACTGAAGCTTTCTTT
TRBV5-1,.,many,TRBJ2-5,CASRGVSETQYF,TGCGCCAGCAGAGGGGTCAGCGAGACCCAGTACTTC
TRBV6-1,.,many,TRBJ2-1,CASSEGGGLYNEQFF,TGTGCCAGCAGTGAAGGGGGGGGCCTATACAATGAGCAGTTCTTC
TRBV6-1,.,.,TRBJ1-1,CASNPTTENTEAFF,TGTGCCAGCAACCCGACCACGGAAAACACTGAAGCTTTCTTT
TRBV10-3,.,many,TRBJ1-1,CAISEGGAGGKAFF,TGTGCCATCAGTGAGGGAGGGGCAGGCGGTAAAGCTTTCTTT
TRBV24-1,.,many,TRBJ2-1,CATSDLTGGDLGEQFF,TGTGCCACCAGTGATTTAACCGGGGGCGACTTAGGTGAGCAGTTCTTC
TRBV27,TRBD1,many,TRBJ1-1,CASSHLPGQGDTEAFF,TGTGCCAGCAGCCATCTACCGGGACAGGGTGACACTGAAGCTTTCTTT
TRBV5-6,TRBD2,.,TRBJ2-1,CASSPEREPSYNEQFF,TGTGCCAGCAGCCCTGAGCGGGAGCCCTCCTACAATGAGCAGTTCTTC
TRBV7-9,TRBD2,many,TRBJ2-3,CASRSPSRRGDTDTQYF,TGTGCCAGCAGAAGTCCCTCTCGGCGGGGGGACACAGATACGCAGTATTTT
TRBV27,.,medium-sized,TRBJ2-7,CASGQGPTHEQYF,TGTGCCAGCGGCCAGGGTCCCACCCACGAGCAGTACTTC
TRBV6-4,TRBD1,many,TRBJ2-3,CASSGGQGADTQYF,TGTGCCAGCAGTGGCGGACAGGGTGCAGATACGCAGTATTTT
TRBV9,.,.,TRBJ2-5,CASSVEQASGRETQYF,TGTGCCAGCAGCGTAGAGCAGGCGTCGGGGAGAGAGACCCAGTACTTC
TRBV6-1,.,.,TRBJ2-3,CASSESPGETDTQYF,TGTGCCAGCAGTGAAAGCCCGGGAGAGACAGATACGCAGTATTTT
TRBV7-8,TRBD2,many,TRBJ2-1,CASSLAFSGRAPEQFF,TGTGCCAGCAGCTTAGCGTTTAGCGGGAGGGCCCCTGAGCAGTTCTTC
TRBV11-2,.,.,TRBJ2-2,CAVSLGGHGTTGELFF,TGTGCCGTCAGCTTAGGGGGACATGGAACTACCGGGGAGCTGTTTTTT
TRBV19,.,many,TRBJ2-1,CASSISGSTYNEQFF,TGTGCCAGTAGTATTTCGGGTAGTACCTACAATGAGCAGTTCTTC
TRBV9,.,many,TRBJ2-7,CASSPGWNHYEQYF,TGTGCCAGCAGCCCCGGATGGAACCACTACGAGCAGTACTTC
TRBV5-1,TRBD1,many,TRBJ1-4,CASSALTGALNEKLFF,TGCGCCAGCAGCGCGCTCACAGGGGCCTTAAATGAAAAACTGTTTTTT
TRBV2,TRBD1,medium-sized,TRBJ2-1,CASSGTGGDYNEQFF,TGTGCCAGCAGTGGGACAGGCGGTGACTACAATGAGCAGTTCTTC
TRBV5-1,.,many,TRBJ1-1,CASSNWIGRGRYTEAFF,TGCGCCAGCAGCAATTGGATCGGGAGGGGACGGTACACTGAAGCTTTCTTT
TRBV19,.,many,TRBJ2-7,CASSIRINYEQYF,TGTGCCAGTAGTATAAGGATTAACTACGAGCAGTACTTC
TRBV5-1,TRBD2,many,TRBJ2-2,CASSSGGDTGELFF,TGCGCCAGCAGCTCCGGGGGGGACACCGGGGAGCTGTTTTTT
TRBV19,.,many,TRBJ1-5,CASSHGEGAGQPQHF,TGTGCCAGTAGTCACGGCGAAGGGGCTGGTCAGCCCCAGCATTTT
TRBV7-2,.,many,TRBJ2-5,CASSLGGTKETQYF,TGTGCCAGCAGCTTAGGTGGGACGAAAGAGACCCAGTACTTC
TRBV6-1,.,once,TRBJ2-2,CANLGITGELFF,TGTGCCAACCTGGGAATCACCGGGGAGCTGTTTTTT
TRBV6-9,.,.,TRBJ2-1,CASSYSQAVNEQFF,TGTGCCAGCAGTTACTCTCAAGCGGTTAATGAGCAGTTCTTC
TRBV19,.,.,TRBJ1-5,CSSSIDRNQPQHF,TGTTCCAGTAGTATCGACAGAAATCAGCCCCAGCATTTT
TRBV6-1,.,many,TRBJ2-1,CASSLVASHYNEQFF,TGTGCCAGCAGTCTCGTCGCTAGCCACTACAATGAGCAGTTCTTC
TRBV6-9,.,many,TRBJ1-4,CASSYSWIATNEKLFF,TGTGCCAGCAGTTACTCTTGGATAGCAACTAATGAAAAACTGTTTTTT
TRBV20-1,.,many,TRBJ1-2,CSALTALGSYGYTF,TGCAGTGCTCTGACCGCACTTGGGAGTTATGGCTACACCTTC
TRBV10-2,.,.,TRBJ2-3,CASRLRDLTDTQYF,TGCGCCAGCAGACTCCGGGACCTCACAGATACGCAGTATTTT
TRBV2,.,.,TRBJ1-2,CASIERGYGYTF,TGTGCCAGCATAGAAAGGGGGTACGGCTACACCTTC
TRBV28,.,many,TRBJ1-6,CASSLLAAPLHF,TGTGCCAGCAGTTTATTGGCGGCACCCCTCCACTTT
TRBV28,.,many,TRBJ2-7,CASSPPPGSYEQYF,TGTGCCAGCAGTCCCCCTCCGGGATCCTACGAGCAGTACTTC
TRBV9,.,many,TRBJ1-1,CASSVQGGTEAFF,TGTGCCAGCAGCGTACAGGGTGGGACTGAAGCTTTCTTT
TRBV2,.,many,TRBJ1-2,CASKYSGVAF,TGTGCCAGCAAATATTCCGGGGTAGCCTTC
TRBV19,.,many,TRBJ2-7,CASRMGSWSSYEQYF,TGTGCCAGTAGAATGGGGTCATGGAGCTCCTACGAGCAGTACTTC
TRBV24-1,.,once,TRBJ2-3,CATSDSDYHTQYF,TGTGCCACCAGTGACTCGGACTACCATACGCAGTATTTT
TRBV2,TRBD2,many,TRBJ2-3,CASSETSGVGGTQYF,TGTGCCAGCAGTGAAACTAGCGGGGTAGGGGGTACGCAGTATTTT
TRBV28,.,many,TRBJ2-4,CASSSTGLGKNIQYF,TGTGCCAGCAGTTCTACAGGGCTAGGCAAAAACATTCAGTACTTC
TRBV6-4,.,.,TRBJ2-5,CASSDTEASTQYF,TGTGCCAGCAGTGACACGGAGGCATCTACCCAGTACTTC
TRBV11-1,.,many,TRBJ1-1,CASTRGASNTEAFF,TGTGCCAGCACCCGGGGGGCTTCGAACACTGAAGCTTTCTTT
TRBV5-1,.,many,TRBJ2-7,CASSLDRFSSYEQYF,TGCGCCAGCAGCTTAGACAGGTTCAGCTCCTACGAGCAGTACTTC
TRBV19,TRBD2,many,TRBJ2-1,CASSPTSGGARSSYNEQFF,TGTGCCAGTAGTCCAACTAGCGGGGGGGCCAGGAGCTCCTACAATGAGCAGTTCTTC
TRBV19,.,.,TRBJ1-1,CASSARVGFNTEAFF,TGTGCCAGTAGTGCCAGAGTCGGGTTCAACACTGAAGCTTTCTTT
TRBV15,TRBD1,many,TRBJ1-4,CATSLRGRANEKLFF,TGTGCCACCAGTCTCAGGGGGCGTGCTAATGAAAAACTGTTTTTT
TRBV6-2/TRBV6-3,.,.,TRBJ1-5,CASSFGSNQPQHF,TGTGCCAGCAGTTTTGGGAGCAATCAGCCCCAGCATTTT
TRBV5-1,TRBD1,many,TRBJ1-4,CASSLGTGIEKLFF,TGCGCCAGCAGCCTGGGGACAGGGATTGAAAAACTGTTTTTT
TRBV20-1,TRBD2,medium-sized,TRBJ2-7,CSAKGSSGNYEQYF,TGCAGTGCGAAAGGGTCTAGCGGAAATTACGAGCAGTACTTC
TRBV4-1,.,many,TRBJ1-4,CASSHTDARGANEKLFF,TGCGCCAGCAGCCACACGGACGCTCGGGGGGCTAATGAAAAACTGTTTTTT
TRBV20-1,.,many,TRBJ2-3,CSATSLRTSTDTQYF,TGCAGTGCTACTAGTTTACGGACTAGCACAGATACGCAGTATTTT
TRBV9,TRBD2,many,TRBJ2-3,CASSARRGGKGAITDTQYF,TGTGCCAGCAGCGCTCGCCGGGGGGGGAAAGGCGCCATCACAGATACGCAGTATTTT